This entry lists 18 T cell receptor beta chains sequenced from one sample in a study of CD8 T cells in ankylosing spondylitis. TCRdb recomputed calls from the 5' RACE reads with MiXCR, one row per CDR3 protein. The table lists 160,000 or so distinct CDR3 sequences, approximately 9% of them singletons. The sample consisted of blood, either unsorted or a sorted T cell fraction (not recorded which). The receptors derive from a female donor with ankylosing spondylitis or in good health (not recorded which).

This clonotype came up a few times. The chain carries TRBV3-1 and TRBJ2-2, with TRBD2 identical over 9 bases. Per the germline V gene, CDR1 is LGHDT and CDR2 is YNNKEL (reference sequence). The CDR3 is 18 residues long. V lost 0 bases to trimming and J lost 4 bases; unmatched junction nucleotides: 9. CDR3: CASSQDWREGRGTGELFF. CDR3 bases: TGTGCCAGCAGCCAAGATTGGCGGGAGGGCCGGGGCACCGGGGAGCTGTTTTTT.

Here the CDR3 reads CASSLDGTSWGNTEAFF. Here the CDR3 DNA reads TGTGCCAGCAGCTTAGATGGGACCTCTTGGGGAAACACTGAAGCTTTCTTT. The V call is TRBV7-2, the J call TRBJ1-1, with a weak D call TRBD1 (5 bases). In germline, CDR1 is SGHTA, CDR2 FQGNSA. V shed 1 base and J shed 2 bases, with 17 bases lying between them. The CDR3 runs to 17 residues.

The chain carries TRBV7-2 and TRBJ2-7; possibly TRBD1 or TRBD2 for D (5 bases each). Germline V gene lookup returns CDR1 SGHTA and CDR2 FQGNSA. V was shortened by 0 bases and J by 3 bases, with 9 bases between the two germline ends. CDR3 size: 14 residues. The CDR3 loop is CASSLAQGDYEQYF. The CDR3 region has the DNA TGTGCCAGCAGCTTAGCGCAGGGAGACTACGAGCAGTACTTC.

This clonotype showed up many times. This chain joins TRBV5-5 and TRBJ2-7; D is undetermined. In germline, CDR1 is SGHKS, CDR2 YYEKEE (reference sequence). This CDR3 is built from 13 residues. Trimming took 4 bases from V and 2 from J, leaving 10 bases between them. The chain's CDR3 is CASSPTPTYEQYF. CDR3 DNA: TGTGCCAGCAGCCCCACCCCCACCTACGAGCAGTACTTC.

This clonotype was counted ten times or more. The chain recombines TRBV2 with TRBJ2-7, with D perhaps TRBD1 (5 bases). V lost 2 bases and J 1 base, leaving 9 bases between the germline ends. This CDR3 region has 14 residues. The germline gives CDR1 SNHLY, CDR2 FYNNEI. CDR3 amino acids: CASSETGLSYEQYF. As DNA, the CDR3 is TGTGCCAGCAGTGAAACAGGATTATCCTACGAGCAGTACTTC.

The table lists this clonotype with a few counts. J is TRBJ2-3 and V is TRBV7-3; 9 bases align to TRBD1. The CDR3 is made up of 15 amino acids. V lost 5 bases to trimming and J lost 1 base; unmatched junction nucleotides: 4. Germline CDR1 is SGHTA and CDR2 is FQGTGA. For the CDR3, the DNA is TGTGCCAGCAGCGCCACAGGGGGCGGCACAGATACGCAGTATTTT. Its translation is CASSATGGGTDTQYF.

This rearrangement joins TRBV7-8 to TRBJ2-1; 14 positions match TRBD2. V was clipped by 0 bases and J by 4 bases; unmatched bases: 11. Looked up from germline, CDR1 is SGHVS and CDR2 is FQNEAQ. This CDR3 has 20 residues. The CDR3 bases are TGTGCCAGCAGCTTAGCGCCTGGGACTAGCGGGGGATTCGGGTACAATGAGCAGTTCTTC. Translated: CASSLAPGTSGGFGYNEQFF.

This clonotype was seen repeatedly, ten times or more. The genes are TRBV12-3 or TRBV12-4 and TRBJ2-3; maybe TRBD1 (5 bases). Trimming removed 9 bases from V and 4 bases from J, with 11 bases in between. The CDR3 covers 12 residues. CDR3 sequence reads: CASEGASDTQYF. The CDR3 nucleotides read TGTGCCAGTGAAGGGGCTTCAGATACGCAGTATTTT.

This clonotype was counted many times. The chain's CDR3 is CASSSGQENIQYF. Written as DNA, the CDR3 is TGTGCCAGCAGCTCCGGGCAGGAAAACATTCAGTACTTC. The chain uses TRBV7-9 and TRBJ2-4; D is unclear. In germline, CDR1 is SEHNR, CDR2 FQNEAQ (reference sequence). The CDR3 is 13 amino acids. The germline V and J ends were trimmed by 4 bases and 5 bases, with 9 bases remaining between them.

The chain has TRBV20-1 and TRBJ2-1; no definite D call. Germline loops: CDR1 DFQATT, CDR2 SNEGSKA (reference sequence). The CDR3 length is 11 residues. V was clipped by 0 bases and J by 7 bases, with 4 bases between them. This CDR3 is CSARDGNEQFF. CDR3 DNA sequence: TGCAGTGCTAGAGACGGGAATGAGCAGTTCTTC.

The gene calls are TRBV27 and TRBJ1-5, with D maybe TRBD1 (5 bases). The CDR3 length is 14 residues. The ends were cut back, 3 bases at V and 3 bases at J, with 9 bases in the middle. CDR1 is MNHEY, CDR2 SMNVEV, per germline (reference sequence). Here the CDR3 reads CASSFGGDNQPQHF. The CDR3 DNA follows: TGTGCCAGCAGTTTTGGGGGGGACAATCAGCCCCAGCATTTT.

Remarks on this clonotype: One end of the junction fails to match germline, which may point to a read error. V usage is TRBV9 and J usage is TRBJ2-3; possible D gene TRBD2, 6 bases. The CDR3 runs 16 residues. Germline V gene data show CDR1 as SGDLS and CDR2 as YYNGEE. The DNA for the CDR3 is TGTGCCTGCAGCCCTAATAGCGGTAAAGCGGCAGATACGCAGTATTTT. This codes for CACSPNSGKAADTQYF.

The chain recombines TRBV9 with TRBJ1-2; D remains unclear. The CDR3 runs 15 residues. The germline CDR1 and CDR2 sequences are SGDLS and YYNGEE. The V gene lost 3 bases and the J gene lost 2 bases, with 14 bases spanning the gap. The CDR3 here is CASSAQGHSNYGYTF. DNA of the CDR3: TGTGCCAGCAGCGCCCAAGGGCACAGCAACTATGGCTACACCTTC. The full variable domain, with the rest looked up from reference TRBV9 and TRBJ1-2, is DSGVTQTPKHLITATGQRVTLRCSPRSGDLSVYWYQQSLDQGLQFLIQYYNGEERAKGNILERFSAQQFPDLHSELNLSSLELGDSALYFCASSAQGHSNYGYTFGSGTRLTVV.

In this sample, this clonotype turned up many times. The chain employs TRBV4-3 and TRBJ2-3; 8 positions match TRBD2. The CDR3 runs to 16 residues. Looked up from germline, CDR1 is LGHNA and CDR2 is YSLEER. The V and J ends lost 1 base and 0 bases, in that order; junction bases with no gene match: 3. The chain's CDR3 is CASSQVTGGSTDTQYF. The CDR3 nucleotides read TGCGCCAGCAGCCAAGTCACGGGAGGGAGCACAGATACGCAGTATTTT.

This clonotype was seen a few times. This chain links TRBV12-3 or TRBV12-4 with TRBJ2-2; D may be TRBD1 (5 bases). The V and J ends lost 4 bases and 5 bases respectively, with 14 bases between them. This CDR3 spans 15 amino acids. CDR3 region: CASSSPRVGTGELFF. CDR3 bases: TGTGCCAGCAGTTCCCCCAGGGTCGGAACCGGGGAGCTGTTTTTT.

The chain's CDR3 is CSAPLASSTDTQYF. CDR3 coding DNA: TGCAGTGCTCCACTAGCCAGTAGCACAGATACGCAGTATTTT. The chain employs TRBV20-1 and TRBJ2-3, with D perhaps matching TRBD2 (6 bases). The V and J ends lost 5 bases and 0 bases respectively, with 12 bases between them. The CDR3 runs to 14 residues. Germline assignment: CDR1 DFQATT and CDR2 SNEGSKA (reference sequence).

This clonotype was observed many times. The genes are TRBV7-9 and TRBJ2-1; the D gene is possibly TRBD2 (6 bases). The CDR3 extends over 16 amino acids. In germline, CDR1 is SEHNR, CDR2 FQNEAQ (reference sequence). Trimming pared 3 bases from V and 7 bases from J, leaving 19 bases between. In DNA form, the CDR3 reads TGTGCCAGCAGCTTGGAGGCCCCGCGGGGTCTTAATGAGCAGTTCTTC. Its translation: CASSLEAPRGLNEQFF.

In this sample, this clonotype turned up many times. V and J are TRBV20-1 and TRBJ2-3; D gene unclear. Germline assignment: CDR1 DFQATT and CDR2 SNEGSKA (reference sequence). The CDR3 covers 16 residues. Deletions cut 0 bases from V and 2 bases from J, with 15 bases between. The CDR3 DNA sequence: TGCAGTGCTAGAGAGGAAGGCGCACCGTTCACAGATACGCAGTATTTT. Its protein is CSAREEGAPFTDTQYF.